This T cell receptor beta chain came from a study of PD-1 blockade in classical Hodgkin lymphoma. This table comes from immunoSEQ multiplex PCR, and its TCRdb copy is limited to in-frame clones, with some not included. The data show 37,000 or so clones, about 91% seen once. Brentuximab vedotin exposure varied among the patients, all of whom had relapsed after autologous stem cell transplantation. The CDR3 is 16 residues long. CDR1 and CDR2 (germline): MDHEN, SYDVKM. The ends lost 7 bases at V and 3 bases at J; junction bases unmatched: 14. The receptor's source is a human donor with classical Hodgkin lymphoma. The input for sequencing was peripheral blood mononuclear cells (PBMCs), taken before the second cycle of nivolumab. The V and J genes are TRBV28 and TRBJ2-7; 8 positions match TRBD1. The CDR3 DNA is TGTGCCAGCACCCCTGGGGGGAACAGGGGGATCTACGAGCAGTACTTC. Translation: CASTPGGNRGIYEQYF.